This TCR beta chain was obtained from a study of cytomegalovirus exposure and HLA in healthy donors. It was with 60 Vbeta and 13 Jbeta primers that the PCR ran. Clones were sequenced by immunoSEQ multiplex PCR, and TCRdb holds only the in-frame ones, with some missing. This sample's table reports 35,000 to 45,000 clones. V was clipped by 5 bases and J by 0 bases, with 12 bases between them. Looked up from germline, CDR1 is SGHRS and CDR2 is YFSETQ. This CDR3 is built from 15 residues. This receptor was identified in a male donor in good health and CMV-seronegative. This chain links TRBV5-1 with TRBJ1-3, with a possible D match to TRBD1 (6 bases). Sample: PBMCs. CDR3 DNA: TGCGCCAGCAGGGAGGACAGCGTCTCTGGAAACACCATATATTTT. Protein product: CASREDSVSGNTIYF. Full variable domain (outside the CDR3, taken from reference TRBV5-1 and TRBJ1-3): KAGVTQTPRYLIKTRGQQVTLSCSPISGHRSVSWYQQTPGQGLQFLFEYFSETQRNKGNFPGRFSGRQFSNSRSEMNVSTLELGDSALYLCASREDSVSGNTIYFGEGSWLTVV.